The source of this T cell receptor beta chain is a study of cytomegalovirus exposure and HLA in healthy donors. Findings of the study overall: The study designated fewer than 200 TCR beta chains cytomegalovirus-associated. A prior analysis recorded that most TCR beta V segments were productive about 87% or about 30% of the time. Reported performance of the classifier showed diagnosis of cytomegalovirus status with high specificity and sensitivity. A few CMV-associated chains were confirmed in vitro to be specific for CMV antigens.

This CDR3 is 15 amino acids long. CDR1 is MNHNY, CDR2 SVGAGI, per germline (reference sequence). The ends were cut back, 2 bases at V and 7 bases at J, with 14 bases in the middle. A word on this clone: Its antigen is not known.

Vbeta (60) and Jbeta (13) primers were used in the PCR. This table comes from immunoSEQ multiplex PCR, and its TCRdb copy is limited to in-frame clones, with some not included. The sample contains 30,000 to 40,000 clones, 75% to 90% of which appear only once. The source is a male donor in good health and CMV-seronegative. Source material: PBMCs. The V and J genes are TRBV6-6 and TRBJ2-2; perhaps TRBD2 as D (5 bases). This chain's CDR3 is CASSYEPGLGGELFF. CDR3 in DNA: TGTGCCAGCAGTTACGAACCGGGATTGGGCGGGGAGCTGTTTTTT.